This record looks at one T cell receptor (beta chain) sequence and its context. This clonotype was recorded a few times. The target of this receptor is not known. One base away there is no much larger clone; base qualities are not given. CDR3 length: 16 amino acids, cysteine to phenylalanine. CDR3 DNA is the only sequence kept; it has 48 bases, read in frame from the first base. V loses 1 base, J loses 4 bases, and the germline ends lie 17 bases apart. Looking up the germline V gene (reference sequence) yields CDR1 DFQATT and CDR2 SNEGSKA. The sequencer was an Illumina HiSeq 1500. TCRdb reanalyzed the raw reads on its own, using fastp at Q25 for trimming and MiXCR for clone calling, and kept in-frame beta chains. Each CDR3 protein appears once, grouped with its most common genes and DNA. The sample yields about 140,000 distinct CDR3 sequences; 6.5% were counted once. Roughly 17% of the sample is held by the ten biggest clonotypes.

The sample comes from a study of T cell repertoires in cytomegalovirus infection (dated by TCRdb to between 2018 and 2021). Context from the whole study: Because public TCR beta signatures pointed to carriage of CMV infection together with the matching HLA type, the HLA type of each donor mattered for the analysis.

Results and caveats for the whole study, not just this receptor: In both this cohort and an independent cohort of under 450 donors, the cumulative frequency of public TCR beta family members distinguished carriers of CMV infection plus the relevant HLA type. The ex vivo response was dominated by HLA-C-restricted CMV-specific TCR beta clonotypes, which also provided the single most frequent clonotype in two of eight donors.

The chain joins TRBV20-1 to TRBJ2-1, with the D call tentatively TRBD1 or TRBD2, each fitting 5 bases. Sample: PBMCs. The TCR was taken from a human donor in good health (CMV status not recorded). Some clones in this sample may be carry-over from other donors' samples. The nucleotides read TGCAGTGCTAGAGTCGGGGCAGGTGAGGGATACAATGAGCAGTTCTTC. Its translation reads: CSARVGAGEGYNEQFF.